This TCR beta chain was recorded in a study of cytomegalovirus exposure and HLA in healthy donors. Germline CDR1 SGHAT, CDR2 FQNNGV. CDR3 length equals 14 residues. V lost 1 base, J lost 2 bases, and 7 bases lay in between. The PCR contained 60 Vbeta and 13 Jbeta primers. Profiling relied on immunoSEQ multiplex PCR, and the TCRdb table lists in-frame clones only, not all of them. The profile covers 150,000 to 200,000 clones, with about 79% appearing a single time and around 1.6% taken by the ten largest. The receptor was derived from a man between 18 and 35 years old in good health and CMV-seronegative. This sequence joins TRBV11-2 and TRBJ2-3, with D uncertain. The sample was PBMCs. The chain's CDR3 is CASSLVRNTDTQYF. The CDR3, as DNA: TGTGCCAGCAGCTTAGTGCGGAACACAGATACGCAGTATTTT.